Listed here are 4 T cell receptor beta chains from one sample, sequenced in a study of cytomegalovirus exposure and HLA in healthy donors. The PCR had 60 Vbeta and 13 Jbeta primers. Sequencing was performed with immunoSEQ multiplex PCR; in TCRdb, only in-frame clones are kept and a portion is missing. The data show about 210,000 clones, roughly 81% seen once. Sequenced input: PBMCs. Receptors originate from a girl aged 2 to 10 in good health and CMV-seronegative.

The chain recombines TRBV10-2 with TRBJ2-3, with 12 bases fitting TRBD2. With 0 bases clipped from V and 6 bases from J, the junction kept 7 bases outside the gene matches. Germline loops: CDR1 WSHSY, CDR2 SAAADI. The CDR3 runs to 17 residues. DNA for the CDR3: TGCGCCAGCAGTGAGTCGAAACTAGCGGGAGGAGCGGATACGCAGTATTTT. Translating gives CASSESKLAGGADTQYF.

Here the CDR3 reads CASSPRTTSYNEQFF. The CDR3 DNA reads TGTGCCAGCTCACCCCGGACTACCTCCTACAATGAGCAGTTCTTC. This chain uses TRBV18 with TRBJ2-1; tentatively, D is TRBD2 (6 bases). Per the germline V gene, CDR1 is KGHSH and CDR2 is LQKENI. V gave up 3 bases and J gave up 0 bases, with 9 bases separating them. CDR3 size: 15 residues.

The V and J genes are TRBV4-1 and TRBJ2-6; TRBD1 matches 8 bases. This CDR3 is 20 amino acids long. Losses at the gene ends were 2 bases for V and 0 bases for J; bases not matched to a gene: 12. Germline CDR1 MGHRA, CDR2 YSYEKL. The CDR3 nucleotides are TGCGCCAGCAGCCAACATACCTACAGGGGGAAGGGCTCTGGGGCCAACGTCCTGACTTTC. As protein: CASSQHTYRGKGSGANVLTF.

Written as DNA, the CDR3 is TGTGCCAGCTCCCTAGCGGGGGCTTCCTACGAGCAGTACTTC. Translation gives CASSLAGASYEQYF. The J gene is TRBJ2-7, the V gene TRBV2; TRBD2 aligns across 10 bases. V trimming: 8 bases; J trimming: 1 base; junction bases outside the gene matches: 5. Germline V gives CDR1 SNHLY, CDR2 FYNNEI. CDR3 size: 14 residues.